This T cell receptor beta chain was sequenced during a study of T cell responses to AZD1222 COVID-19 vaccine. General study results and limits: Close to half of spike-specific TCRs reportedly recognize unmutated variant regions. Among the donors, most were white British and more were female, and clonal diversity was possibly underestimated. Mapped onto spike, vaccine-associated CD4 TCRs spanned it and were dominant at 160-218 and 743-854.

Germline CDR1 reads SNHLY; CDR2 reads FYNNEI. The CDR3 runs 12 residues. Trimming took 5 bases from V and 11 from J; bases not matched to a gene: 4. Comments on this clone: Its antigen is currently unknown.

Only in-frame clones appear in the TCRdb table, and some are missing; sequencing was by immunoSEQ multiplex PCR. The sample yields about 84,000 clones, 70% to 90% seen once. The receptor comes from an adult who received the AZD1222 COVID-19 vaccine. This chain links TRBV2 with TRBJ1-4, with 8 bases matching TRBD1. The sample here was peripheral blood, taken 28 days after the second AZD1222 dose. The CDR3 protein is CASSWTGRKLFF. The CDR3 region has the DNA TGTGCCAGCAGTTGGACAGGGCGGAAACTGTTTTTT.